This record concerns one T cell receptor (beta chain) sequence. These data originate in a study of T cell changes during pregnancy in multiple sclerosis. This table comes from immunoSEQ multiplex PCR, and its TCRdb copy is limited to in-frame clones, with some not included. The table lists roughly 63,000 clones, 93% of them singletons, with 3% to 4.5% in the top ten. The CDR3 contains 12 residues. Trimming cost V 6 bases and J 6 bases, with 9 bases left between them. Germline V gives CDR1 SGHRS, CDR2 YFSETQ. The rearrangement uses TRBV5-1 and TRBJ2-2, with no clear D. The sequencing here drew on CD8+ T cells from peripheral blood mononuclear cells, taken in the second trimester of pregnancy. This receptor was taken from a female donor with multiple sclerosis, enrolled in a pregnancy study. CDR3 loop: CASISDSGELFF. The DNA of the CDR3 is TGCGCCAGCATTTCCGACTCCGGGGAGCTGTTTTTT. The full variable domain, completed using reference TRBV5-1 and TRBJ2-2, is KAGVTQTPRYLIKTRGQQVTLSCSPISGHRSVSWYQQTPGQGLQFLFEYFSETQRNKGNFPGRFSGRQFSNSRSEMNVSTLELGDSALYLCASISDSGELFFGEGSRLTVL.